The rows below give T cell receptor beta chains drawn from one sample of a study of T cells expressing NK-cell markers. TCRdb reprocessed the 5' RACE reads, with one entry per CDR3 protein and no DNA. The table lists roughly 180,000 distinct CDR3 sequences. Sequencing was carried out using blood T cells: a sorted CD56 or NKG2C T cell subset, CD4+ or CD8+ T cells, or bulk PBMC T cells (not recorded which). The receptors derive from a woman aged 18 to 75 in good health. CDR3s include the opening cysteine and the closing phenylalanine or tryptophan. Fields, in order: V gene, J gene, CDR3 protein.

v_gene: TRBV29-1
j_gene: TRBJ1-5
CDR3aa: CSVVFPGFNQPQHF

v_gene: TRBV2
j_gene: TRBJ1-2
CDR3aa: CASSEERGGYTF

v_gene: TRBV25-1
j_gene: TRBJ1-1
CDR3aa: CASSEQGFTEAFF

v_gene: TRBV2
j_gene: TRBJ2-5
CDR3aa: CASTLTSPYVTQYF

v_gene: TRBV12-3/TRBV12-4
j_gene: TRBJ2-2
CDR3aa: CASSPVKDGTGELFF

v_gene: TRBV6-1
j_gene: TRBJ2-5
CDR3aa: CASRSGDSAETQYF

v_gene: TRBV2
j_gene: TRBJ1-2
CDR3aa: CASNPQGNYGYTF

v_gene: TRBV7-2
j_gene: TRBJ2-7
CDR3aa: CASSSRITGTSYEQYF

v_gene: TRBV9
j_gene: TRBJ2-3
CDR3aa: CASSERAGEVTDTQYF

v_gene: TRBV20-1
j_gene: TRBJ2-4
CDR3aa: CSAPDRGIIGNIQYF

v_gene: TRBV5-6
j_gene: TRBJ2-3
CDR3aa: CASSLGPPSANTDTQYF

v_gene: TRBV10-3
j_gene: TRBJ2-1
CDR3aa: CAISGGSANEQFF

v_gene: TRBV9
j_gene: TRBJ2-2
CDR3aa: CASSTVPGRGGELFF

v_gene: TRBV4-1
j_gene: TRBJ2-4
CDR3aa: CASSGPPSGRISKNIQYF

v_gene: TRBV20-1
j_gene: TRBJ1-5
CDR3aa: CSASPQAAGQPQHF

v_gene: TRBV25-1
j_gene: TRBJ2-2
CDR3aa: CASTPRGRGRAGELFF

v_gene: TRBV5-1
j_gene: TRBJ1-3
CDR3aa: CASSLAGSDTIYF

v_gene: TRBV15
j_gene: TRBJ2-3
CDR3aa: CATSVDRGRDTQYF

v_gene: TRBV20-1
j_gene: TRBJ2-2
CDR3aa: CSAREGGASGNSNTGELFF

v_gene: TRBV3-1
j_gene: TRBJ2-1
CDR3aa: CASSPPRVAGPRNEQFF

v_gene: TRBV2
j_gene: TRBJ1-5
CDR3aa: CASNEGGGSNQPQHF

v_gene: TRBV25-1
j_gene: TRBJ2-1
CDR3aa: CASSESAEQFF

v_gene: TRBV24-1
j_gene: TRBJ2-1
CDR3aa: CATSDSGLAGARQFF

v_gene: TRBV6-1
j_gene: TRBJ2-2
CDR3aa: CASSPGTKNTGELFF

v_gene: TRBV3-1
j_gene: TRBJ2-2
CDR3aa: CASSQGQGTGELFF

v_gene: TRBV20-1
j_gene: TRBJ1-6
CDR3aa: CSASNRGNNSPLHF

v_gene: TRBV7-9
j_gene: TRBJ2-5
CDR3aa: CASSFWNQETQYF

v_gene: TRBV15
j_gene: TRBJ2-7
CDR3aa: CATSRDRASGSLQYF

v_gene: TRBV14
j_gene: TRBJ2-1
CDR3aa: CASRRSGGNYNEQFF

v_gene: TRBV27
j_gene: TRBJ2-7
CDR3aa: CASRPGTGGSYEQYF

v_gene: TRBV7-9
j_gene: TRBJ1-2
CDR3aa: CASSYNFQGKNGYTF

v_gene: TRBV2
j_gene: TRBJ2-1
CDR3aa: CASSVNQGGEQFF

v_gene: TRBV5-1
j_gene: TRBJ1-2
CDR3aa: CASSLGMGANYGYTF

v_gene: TRBV29-1
j_gene: TRBJ1-1
CDR3aa: CSVRPRPGQSFMNTEAFF

v_gene: TRBV20-1
j_gene: TRBJ2-3
CDR3aa: CSASPPGRTDTQYF

v_gene: TRBV30
j_gene: TRBJ2-7
CDR3aa: CAWSVAAPYEQYF

v_gene: TRBV5-1
j_gene: TRBJ1-1
CDR3aa: CASSPGTGGTEAFF

v_gene: TRBV12-3/TRBV12-4
j_gene: TRBJ1-5
CDR3aa: CASNLSGGRGNQPQHF

v_gene: TRBV16
j_gene: TRBJ1-1
CDR3aa: CASSREGILNTEAFF

v_gene: TRBV7-8
j_gene: TRBJ1-2
CDR3aa: CASSLGRDASGYTF

v_gene: TRBV6-1
j_gene: TRBJ1-2
CDR3aa: CASSETPTSNYGYTF

v_gene: TRBV20-1
j_gene: TRBJ1-4
CDR3aa: CSAQPLMAATNEKLFF

v_gene: TRBV5-6
j_gene: TRBJ1-5
CDR3aa: CASSFRDAGSPQHF

v_gene: TRBV24-1
j_gene: TRBJ1-2
CDR3aa: CAILQTGNYGYTF